Listed here are 14 T cell receptor beta chains from one sample, sequenced in a study of blood T cell repertoires in COVID-19. Here immunoSEQ multiplex PCR was the method, and the copy in TCRdb shows in-frame clones only, minus some. The sample comprises about 270,000 clones, more than 75% of which are singletons, and about 10% rests with the top ten. Sequenced: peripheral blood. The source of these receptors is a man aged 35-49 years with active or convalescent COVID-19.

The chain has TRBV27 and TRBJ1-6, with 7 bases fitting TRBD1. J gave up 0 bases and V 5 bases, and 4 bases lay outside the gene matches. The CDR3 totals 16 residues. CDR1 MNHEY and CDR2 SMNVEV come from the germline V gene (reference sequence). The CDR3 sequence: CASSVTGSSYNSPLHF. DNA for the CDR3: TGTGCCAGCAGTGTGACAGGGAGCTCCTATAATTCACCCCTCCACTTT.

This clone was counted between two and nine times. This rearrangement joins TRBV7-2 to TRBJ2-7, with a weak D call TRBD2 (5 bases). From germline, CDR1 is SGHTA and CDR2 FQGNSA. V was pared by 1 base and J by 4 bases, with 8 bases between. The CDR3 sequence is 13 residues long. The CDR3 DNA sequence: TGTGCCAGCAGCTTAGAACCGGGGTACGAGCAGTACTTC. It codes for CASSLEPGYEQYF.

The V gene is TRBV14, the J gene TRBJ2-1, with D uncertain. The CDR3 sequence is 15 residues long. V was cut by 4 bases and J by 1 base, with 11 bases left in between. Germline CDR1 reads SGHDN; CDR2 reads FVKESK. The CDR3 loop is CASSRPSASYNEQFF. For the CDR3, the DNA is TGTGCCAGCAGCCGCCCCTCTGCGTCCTACAATGAGCAGTTCTTC. Filled out from reference TRBV14 and TRBJ2-1, the complete variable domain reads EAGVTQFPSHSVIEKGQTVTLRCDPISGHDNLYWYRRVMGKEIKFLLHFVKESKQDESGMPNNRFLAERTGGTYSTLKVQPAELEDSGVYFCASSRPSASYNEQFFGPGTRLTVL.

V usage is TRBV28 and J usage is TRBJ1-5; perhaps TRBD1 as D (6 bases). Germline lookup yields CDR1 MDHEN and CDR2 SYDVKM. Between the trimmed V and J ends, which lost 10 bases and 7 bases, there was a span of 20 bases. The CDR3 has 14 amino acids. In nucleotides, the CDR3 is TGTGCCACCCAGCACAGGGTAGGAGGCCAGCCCCAGCATTTT. It encodes CATQHRVGGQPQHF.

The chain is built from TRBV24-1 and TRBJ2-3; TRBD1 aligns across 7 bases. The junction had 6 bases not matched to a gene; V was cut back by 8 bases and J by 5 bases. The CDR3 extends over 13 amino acids. Germline CDR1 and CDR2: KGHDR and SFDVKD. Written as DNA, the CDR3 is TGTGCCACCAACTCCGGGACAGAAGATACGCAGTATTTT. Protein sequence: CATNSGTEDTQYF.

CDR3 bases: TGTGCCAGCAGCGTAGCGGGCAGGGGTCCTCTTGGGGAGCAGTACTTC. It encodes CASSVAGRGPLGEQYF. This chain joins TRBV9 and TRBJ2-7, with D possibly being TRBD1 (6 bases). This CDR3 has 16 amino acids. The V end was cut by 0 bases, the J end by 7 bases, with 20 bases between. CDR1 SGDLS and CDR2 YYNGEE come from the germline V gene.

The chain recombines TRBV5-1 with TRBJ2-3; 11 bases are a match to TRBD2. The CDR3 runs 17 residues. In germline, CDR1 is SGHRS, CDR2 YFSETQ. V lost 0 bases, J lost 6 bases, and 9 bases stayed unmatched. The CDR3 nucleotides are TGCGCCAGCAGCTTGGCGCTAGCGGGAGGCTGGTTGGATACGCAGTATTTT. This codes for CASSLALAGGWLDTQYF.

The chain recombines TRBV6-5 with TRBJ1-6, with D perhaps TRBD1 (5 bases). Looked up from germline, CDR1 is MNHEY and CDR2 is SVGAGI. Trimming stripped 6 bases from V and 11 bases from J, with 17 bases between. CDR3 size: 14 residues. Here the CDR3 reads CASSQKGTGAPLHF. DNA for the CDR3: TGTGCCAGCAGCCAAAAAGGGACTGGAGCACCCCTCCACTTT.

The chain combines TRBV14 with TRBJ1-2; a possible D gene is TRBD1 (5 bases). The CDR3 contains 15 residues. Per germline, CDR1 SGHDN and CDR2 FVKESK. Trimming took 0 bases from V and 5 from J, leaving 13 bases between them. CDR3 loop: CASSQEAGPYYGYTF. CDR3 in DNA: TGTGCCAGCAGCCAAGAGGCAGGGCCTTATTATGGCTACACCTTC.

Points on this clone: The junction and the germline gene differ at one end; a read error may be behind it. The chain employs TRBV6-5 and TRBJ1-5; D is unclear. This CDR3 spans 13 amino acids. Germline V gene lookup returns CDR1 MNHEY and CDR2 SVGAGI. CDR3 nucleotides: TGTGCCAGCAGTTACTCTAGCGATCAGCCCCAGCATTTT. Its protein is CASSYSSDQPQHF.

V is TRBV2 and J is TRBJ1-3; D may be TRBD1 (5 bases). Trimming removed 1 base from V and 8 bases from J, with 6 bases in between. The CDR3 sequence is 12 residues long. Per the germline V gene, CDR1 is SNHLY and CDR2 is FYNNEI. Here the CDR3 reads CASSEEGDTIYF. CDR3 nucleotides: TGTGCCAGCAGTGAAGAAGGGGACACCATATATTTT.

The chain links TRBV30 to TRBJ2-1; 9 bases map to TRBD1. From germline, CDR1 is GTSNPN and CDR2 SVGIG (reference sequence). Germline trimming cut 2 bases from V and 14 bases from J; bases unmatched to any gene: 4. The length of the CDR3 is 11 residues. The CDR3 region has the DNA TGTGCCTGGAGTCTTCGGGACAGGGAGTTCTTC. Its protein product is CAWSLRDREFF.

In this sample, this clone turned up once. The chain employs TRBV14 and TRBJ2-7; TRBD1 aligns across 9 bases. This CDR3 is 16 amino acids long. V shed 4 bases and J 9 bases; nucleotides not matched to a gene: 16. Germline-derived CDR1 and CDR2 are SGHDN and FVKESK. Here the CDR3 reads CASSPAWGQGNLVQYF. The CDR3 nucleotides are TGTGCCAGCAGCCCAGCCTGGGGACAGGGTAATTTGGTGCAGTACTTC.

V gene TRBV2 combines with J gene TRBJ2-1, with D perhaps TRBD2 (6 bases). The germline V and J ends were trimmed by 6 bases and 0 bases, with 9 bases remaining between them. CDR3 length equals 14 residues. Germline CDR1 is SNHLY and CDR2 is FYNNEI. CDR3 residues: CASSGEDSYNEQFF. The CDR3 coding sequence is TGTGCCAGCAGCGGGGAGGACTCCTACAATGAGCAGTTCTTC.